These 10 T cell receptor beta chains were all obtained from the same sample, sequenced in a study of blood T cells in healthy people across ages. For the second PCR, which ran for roughly 6 to 12 cycles, a sample-barcoded 5' primer and a J-beta primer mix were used. Each CDR3 protein is one row after TCRdb ran MiXCR on the 5' RACE reads. The table records fewer than 2 million distinct CDR3 sequences, more than 35% of them present only once. Material for sequencing was blood. The receptors were gathered from a human donor in good health.

There are a few counts of this clonotype. This sequence joins TRBV29-1 and TRBJ2-5; tentatively, D is TRBD2 (5 bases). The germline V gene encodes CDR1 SQVTM and CDR2 ANQGSEA. CDR3 length: 14 amino acids. V gave up 2 bases and J gave up 7 bases, with 17 bases separating them. CDR3 residues: CSVELRSGLRTQYF. The CDR3 DNA follows: TGCAGCGTTGAATTGAGATCGGGGTTGAGGACCCAGTACTTC.

V and J are TRBV7-2 and TRBJ1-2; TRBD1 agrees at 8 bases. Looked up from germline, CDR1 is SGHTA and CDR2 is FQGNSA. CDR3 length: 14 residues. Trimming removed 7 bases from V and 12 bases from J; junction bases left unmatched: 16. CDR3 protein: CASTQPQGAGGHTF. Here the CDR3 DNA reads TGTGCCAGCACCCAACCCCAGGGGGCAGGAGGCCACACCTTC.

The table lists this clonotype with a few counts. The chain recombines TRBV7-9 with TRBJ1-2; the D gene is possibly TRBD1 (5 bases). The V end was cut by 0 bases, the J end by 6 bases, with 14 bases between. Germline V gene lookup returns CDR1 SEHNR and CDR2 FQNEAQ (reference sequence). The CDR3 is made up of 15 amino acids. As DNA, the CDR3 is TGTGCCAGCAGCTTAGCGCGGGGGGAGGTGGATGGCTACACCTTC. Its protein is CASSLARGEVDGYTF.

About this clonotype itself: A junction end diverges from the germline sequence, so it may reflect a read error. V usage is TRBV5-1 and J usage is TRBJ1-2; maybe TRBD1 (5 bases). The germline gives CDR1 SGHRS, CDR2 YFSETQ. The CDR3 is 15 amino acids. The CDR3 sequence: CASSIQGPANYSYTF. The CDR3, as DNA: TGCGCCAGCAGCATCCAGGGCCCAGCTAACTATAGCTACACCTTC.

This rearrangement joins TRBV7-9 to TRBJ2-5, with 9 positions matching TRBD2. The J segment lost 3 bases and the V segment lost 5 bases, leaving 13 bases of the junction unmatched. CDR1 is SEHNR, CDR2 FQNEAQ, per germline (reference sequence). The CDR3 is 17 amino acids. The CDR3 here is CASSPSSGERGEETQYF. The CDR3 DNA reads as TGTGCCAGCAGCCCCTCTAGCGGGGAAAGGGGAGAAGAGACCCAGTACTTC.

This chain links TRBV5-1 with TRBJ1-1; D remains unclear. V was pared by 3 bases and J by 1 base, with 16 bases between. The CDR3 is made up of 16 amino acids. Germline V gives CDR1 SGHRS, CDR2 YFSETQ. The CDR3 sequence is CASSSRGPDGNTEAFF. CDR3 in DNA: TGCGCCAGCAGCTCCCGGGGTCCAGATGGGAACACTGAAGCTTTCTTT.

This rearrangement joins TRBV7-3 to TRBJ2-7; D is undetermined. CDR1 and CDR2 (germline): SGHTA, FQGTGA. The germline V and J ends were trimmed by 4 bases and 5 bases, with 12 bases remaining between them. The CDR3 is made up of 13 amino acids. The CDR3 DNA follows: TGTGCCAGCAGCTCGACGCCGTATGACGAGCAGTACTTC. Protein product: CASSSTPYDEQYF.

This rearrangement joins TRBV12-5 to TRBJ2-3; 11 bases line up with TRBD2. The CDR3 runs 16 residues. CDR1 is LGHNT and CDR2 is FRNRAP in the germline V gene. The trim removed 0 bases at V and 4 bases at J, leaving 3 bases unmatched. In DNA, the CDR3 is TGTGCTAGTGGTTTGGTACTTAGCGGGGGGGCAGATACGCAGTATTTT. Translated, it gives CASGLVLSGGADTQYF.

In its sample, this clonotype was seen a few times. The chain's CDR3 is CASSYSIEGQGIYEQYF. The CDR3 DNA reads as TGTGCCAGCAGTTACTCTATAGAGGGACAGGGGATCTACGAGCAGTACTTC. The chain employs TRBV6-5 and TRBJ2-5; 10 bases line up with TRBD1. The DNA end lines up better with TRBJ2-7; the J call may be wrong. Germline V CDR1 and CDR2: MNHEY, SVGAGI. The CDR3 has 17 amino acids.

In DNA, the CDR3 is TGTGCCAGCAGCCGGGTAGAGATCGAGCAGTACTTC. Translated, it gives CASSRVEIEQYF. The chain recombines TRBV3-1 with TRBJ2-5; D is uncertain. The DNA end favors TRBJ2-7, so the J call may be wrong. Germline V lookup: CDR1 LGHDT, CDR2 YNNKEL (reference sequence). The CDR3 is made up of 12 amino acids.